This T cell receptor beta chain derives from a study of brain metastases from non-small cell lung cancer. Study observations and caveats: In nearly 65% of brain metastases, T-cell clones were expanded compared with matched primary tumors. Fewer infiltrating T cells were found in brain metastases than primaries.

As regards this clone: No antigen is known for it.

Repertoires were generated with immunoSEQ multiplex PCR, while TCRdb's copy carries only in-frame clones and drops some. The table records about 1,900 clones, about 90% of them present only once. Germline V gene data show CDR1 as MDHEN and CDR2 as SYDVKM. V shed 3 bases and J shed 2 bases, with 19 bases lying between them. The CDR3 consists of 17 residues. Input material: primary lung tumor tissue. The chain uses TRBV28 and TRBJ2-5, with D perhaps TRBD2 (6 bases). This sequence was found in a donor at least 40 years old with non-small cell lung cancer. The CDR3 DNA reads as TGTGCCAGCAGTTTGCCCATCGGGACTGGGAAACAAGAGACCCAGTACTTC. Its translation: CASSLPIGTGKQETQYF.